One and the same sample provided the 19 T cell receptor beta chains below, sequenced in a study of molecular identifiers for immune sequencing clone quantification. A single record per CDR3 protein comes from TCRdb applying MiXCR to the PCR reads. The table has hundreds of thousands of distinct CDR3 sequences, about 25% seen once. The specimen sequenced was naive CD8+ T cells from blood, with Jurkat cell RNA spiked in. Subset indicated: FACS-sorted CD8+CD4-CCR7+CD45RA+ naive T cells. Source of these receptors: a human donor in good health. Some libraries in this study had Jurkat cell RNA spiked in.

This clonotype was seen once. The rearrangement links TRBV11-2 to TRBJ2-7; TRBD1 agrees at 8 bases. Losses at the gene ends were 3 bases for V and 5 bases for J; bases not matched to a gene: 6. CDR1 SGHAT and CDR2 FQNNGV come from the germline V gene. CDR3 length: 14 amino acids. CDR3 DNA: TGTGCCAGCAGCTTCGTGGACAGGGTCCACGAGCAGTACTTC. It is translated as CASSFVDRVHEQYF.

This clonotype was recorded at least ten times. The chain joins TRBV4-3 to TRBJ2-3; 9 positions match TRBD2. Germline lookup yields CDR1 LGHNA and CDR2 YSLEER. The V gene end was trimmed by 0 bases and the J gene end by 3 bases; junction bases not matched to a gene: 7. The CDR3 runs 17 residues. CDR3 sequence (DNA): TGCGCCAGCAGCCAAGATCGAGCGGGAGGTCCGACAGATACGCAGTATTTT. Protein sequence: CASSQDRAGGPTDTQYF.

This clonotype came up many times. The chain employs TRBV2 and TRBJ2-3; unclear D gene. V was clipped by 2 bases and J by 1 base, with 16 bases between them. There are 17 residues in the CDR3. Germline V gene sequence: CDR1 SNHLY, CDR2 FYNNEI. The CDR3 nucleotides read TGTGCCAGCAGTGAATTCGGCGGAACCTGGGGCACAGATACGCAGTATTTT. Translating it yields CASSEFGGTWGTDTQYF.

The genes are TRBV7-2 and TRBJ2-7; the D call may be TRBD1 or TRBD2 (7 bases each). V lost 5 bases, J lost 4 bases, and 21 bases lay in between. Germline CDR1 reads SGHTA; CDR2 reads FQGNSA. This CDR3 has 16 amino acids. The CDR3 DNA reads TGTGCCAGCAGCCCCAGGGGGGGCCCCCACCTTTACGAGCAGTACTTC. This encodes CASSPRGGPHLYEQYF.

Of note for this clonotype: It is likely a read error: a sequence one base away is far more abundant. This chain links TRBV2 with TRBJ2-3; 8 nucleotides line up with TRBD2. CDR3 length equals 13 residues. The germline V gene has CDR1 SNHLY and CDR2 FYNNEI. The DNA for the CDR3 is TGTGCCAGCAGTGGGACTAGCACAGATACGCGGTATTTT. It is translated as CASSGTSTDTRYF.

This clonotype has just a few counts. The CDR3 DNA reads as TGTGCCAGCAGCGAACACGGGGTCCGGACTGAAGCTTTCTTT. Its protein product is CASSEHGVRTEAFF. V is TRBV7-9 and J is TRBJ1-1; D is unclear. In germline, CDR1 is SEHNR, CDR2 FQNEAQ (reference sequence). The CDR3 covers 14 residues. V shed 5 bases and J shed 5 bases, with 15 bases lying between them.

Concerning this clonotype: This may be a read error, as it is one base from a much larger clone. This sequence joins TRBV5-6 and TRBJ2-7, with D perhaps TRBD1 or TRBD2 (6 bases each). V lost 3 bases and J lost 2, with 18 bases in between. Looked up from germline, CDR1 is SGHDT and CDR2 is YYEEEE. The CDR3 covers 16 residues. CDR3 loop: CASSSAPGEGAYEQYF. DNA of the CDR3: TGTGCCAGCAGCTCCGCCCCGGGAGAGGGGGCCTACGAGCAGTACTTC.

This clonotype occurred a few times. The chain links TRBV19 to TRBJ1-3; D uncertain. CDR1 and CDR2 from the germline V gene are LNHDA and SQIVND (reference sequence). V shed 8 bases and J shed 3 bases, with 5 bases lying between them. This CDR3 comprises 11 residues. The chain's CDR3 is CASFSGNTIYF. The CDR3, as DNA: TGTGCCAGTTTTAGTGGAAACACCATATATTTT.

The chain joins TRBV3-1 to TRBJ1-1; a possible D gene is TRBD1 (6 bases). The CDR3 totals 14 residues. With 8 bases removed from V and 0 bases from J, the gap between germline ends came to 13 bases. The V gene's germline CDR1 is LGHDT and CDR2 YNNKEL (reference sequence). The CDR3 loop reads CASRLRGMNTEAFF. CDR3 in DNA: TGTGCCAGCCGCCTCAGGGGTATGAACACTGAAGCTTTCTTT. The full variable domain, completed using reference TRBV3-1 and TRBJ1-1, is DTAVSQTPKYLVTQMGNDKSIKCEQNLGHDTMYWYKQDSKKFLKIMFSYNNKELIINETVPNRFSPKSPDKAHLNLHINSLELGDSAVYFCASRLRGMNTEAFFGQGTRLTVV.

The V and J genes are TRBV19 and TRBJ1-5; 11 nucleotides match TRBD1. This CDR3 contains 14 residues. Germline lookup yields CDR1 LNHDA and CDR2 SQIVND (reference sequence). V was clipped by 4 bases and J by 6 bases; unmatched bases: 2. CDR3 DNA: TGTGCCAGTAGTACGGACAGGGGGCGTCAGCCCCAGCATTTT. Its translation is CASSTDRGRQPQHF.

A remark on this clonotype: Just one base apart from a much larger clone, this may be a read error. The V call is TRBV27, the J call TRBJ1-5, with 7 bases aligning to TRBD1. This CDR3 comprises 15 residues. Germline CDR1 reads MNHEY; CDR2 reads SMNVEV (reference sequence). CDR3 sequence: CAGSLMSTGNQPQHF. CDR3 sequence (DNA): TGTGCCGGCAGTTTAATGTCGACAGGGAATCAGCCCCAGCATTTT.

The sample holds many counts of this clonotype. The rearrangement links TRBV29-1 to TRBJ1-1, with D uncertain. The V end was cut by 2 bases, the J end by 11 bases, with 18 bases between. Germline CDR1 reads SQVTM; CDR2 reads ANQGSEA. The length of the CDR3 is 13 residues. CDR3 DNA: TGCAGCGTTGAACTGCGAATTAACGACGTGGCTTTCTTT. Translating it yields CSVELRINDVAFF.

This clonotype was found many times. The J gene is TRBJ1-1, the V gene TRBV4-1; D remains ambiguous. CDR3 length: 12 residues. Germline V gene data show CDR1 as MGHRA and CDR2 as YSYEKL. V lost 0 bases to trimming and J lost 7 bases, with 6 bases between them. The CDR3 is CASSQDLDEAFF. The CDR3 nucleotides are TGCGCCAGCAGCCAAGATTTGGATGAAGCTTTCTTT.

This clonotype was seen at least ten times. DNA of the CDR3: TGTGCCAGCAGCTCCGAGACAGCAAACTATGGCTACACCTTC. It is translated as CASSSETANYGYTF. This chain joins TRBV7-2 and TRBJ1-2; D may be TRBD1 (5 bases). Germline V gives CDR1 SGHTA, CDR2 FQGNSA. CDR3 length equals 14 residues. Trimming removed 4 bases from V and 2 bases from J, with 11 bases in between.

This clonotype showed up many times. This chain's CDR3 is CASSRGGIITDTQYF. CDR3 DNA sequence: TGTGCCAGCAGCCGGGGGGGGATAATCACAGATACGCAGTATTTT. This sequence joins TRBV11-2 and TRBJ2-3; 8 bases map to TRBD2. This CDR3 comprises 15 residues. The germline CDR1 and CDR2 sequences are SGHAT and FQNNGV. Trimming at V came to 5 bases and at J to 2 bases, leaving 6 bases not matched to a gene.

The table lists this clonotype with many counts. The CDR3 region is CASSPEPYNEQFF. The CDR3 region has the DNA TGTGCCAGCAGCCCCGAACCATACAATGAGCAGTTCTTC. V usage is TRBV7-2 and J usage is TRBJ2-1; D is unresolved. Germline V CDR1 and CDR2: SGHTA, FQGNSA. The ends were cut back, 5 bases at V and 4 bases at J, with 9 bases in the middle. The CDR3 is 13 residues long.

This clonotype was counted at least ten times. The chain employs TRBV29-1 and TRBJ1-4, with 9 bases matching TRBD1. This CDR3 is built from 15 residues. V shed 0 bases and J 4 bases; nucleotides not matched to a gene: 3. The V gene's germline CDR1 is SQVTM and CDR2 ANQGSEA. CDR3 region: CSVEEPGQGNEKLFF. The CDR3 bases are TGCAGCGTTGAAGAACCGGGACAGGGTAATGAAAAACTGTTTTTT.

V and J are TRBV11-2 and TRBJ2-7; the D gene is possibly TRBD1 (5 bases). CDR1 is SGHAT, CDR2 FQNNGV, per germline. This CDR3 is 14 amino acids long. V lost 1 base, J lost 5 bases, and 12 bases lay in between. CDR3 amino acids: CASSLVGQGDEQYF. CDR3 sequence (DNA): TGTGCCAGCAGCTTAGTGGGGCAGGGCGACGAGCAGTACTTC.

The chain carries TRBV21-1 and TRBJ1-2. TRBV21-1 is a recognized pseudogene. The CDR3 length is 13 residues. The CDR3 loop reads CASSLGCGYGYTF. As DNA, the CDR3 is TGTGCCAGCAGCCTTGGCTGCGGCTATGGCTACACCTTC.